The TCR beta chain under discussion was sequenced for a study of blood T cell repertoires in COVID-19. Overall study context: Researchers got acute and convalescent COVID-19 samples from the United States, Italy and Spain. PBMCs, B-cell-depleted T cells, or T cells provided the cDNA or gDNA that made up the material.

Per the authors' pipeline: Amplification of reference gene primers was used by the study to estimate nucleated cell counts. Clones were read by immunoSEQ multiplex PCR, and TCRdb kept only the in-frame ones, dropping some. That table supplies the V and J calls and clone size; D and trimming were determined from the DNA. Of almost 25,000 clones listed, under 95% are singletons. A single count supports this clone. From germline, CDR1 is MDHEN and CDR2 SYDVKM. The CDR3 is made up of 17 amino acids. J was trimmed by 2 bases and V by 4 bases; bases with no gene match: 2. The chain couples TRBV28 to TRBJ2-1; 16 bases map to TRBD2. This receptor was obtained from a man in his sixties or seventies with active COVID-19. The sample comprised peripheral blood. DNA for the CDR3: TGTGCCAGCAGTTCCGGGACTAGCGGGAGGGCCTACAATGAGCAGTTCTTC. Translating gives CASSSGTSGRAYNEQFF.